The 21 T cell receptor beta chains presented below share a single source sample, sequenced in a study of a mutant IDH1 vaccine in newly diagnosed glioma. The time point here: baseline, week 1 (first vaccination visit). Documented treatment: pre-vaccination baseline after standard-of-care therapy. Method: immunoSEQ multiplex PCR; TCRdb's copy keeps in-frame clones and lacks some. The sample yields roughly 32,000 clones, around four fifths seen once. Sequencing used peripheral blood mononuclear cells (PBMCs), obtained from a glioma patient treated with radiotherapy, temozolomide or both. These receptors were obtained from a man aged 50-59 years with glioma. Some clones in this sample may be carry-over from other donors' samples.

CDR3 sequence reads: CASRRTNTRYGYTF. CDR3 bases: TGTGCCAGCAGAAGGACTAACACCAGATATGGCTACACCTTC. The chain combines TRBV21-1 with TRBJ1-2. TRBV21-1 is shown as a pseudogene. There are 14 residues in the CDR3.

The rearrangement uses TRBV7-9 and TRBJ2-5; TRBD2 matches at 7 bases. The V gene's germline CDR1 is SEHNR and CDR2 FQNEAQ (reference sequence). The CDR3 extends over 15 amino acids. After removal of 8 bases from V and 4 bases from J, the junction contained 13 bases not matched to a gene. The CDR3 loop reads CASAEGGSVIETQYF. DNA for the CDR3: TGTGCCAGCGCAGAGGGCGGGAGCGTAATAGAGACCCAGTACTTC.

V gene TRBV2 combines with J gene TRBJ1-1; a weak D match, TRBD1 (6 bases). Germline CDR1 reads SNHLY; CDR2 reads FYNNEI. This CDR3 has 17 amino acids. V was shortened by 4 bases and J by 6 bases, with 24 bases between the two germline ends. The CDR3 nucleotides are TGTGCCAGCAGTGTTCAGGGGCTGATGGGGTTGGGGCCTGAAGCTTTCTTT. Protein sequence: CASSVQGLMGLGPEAFF.

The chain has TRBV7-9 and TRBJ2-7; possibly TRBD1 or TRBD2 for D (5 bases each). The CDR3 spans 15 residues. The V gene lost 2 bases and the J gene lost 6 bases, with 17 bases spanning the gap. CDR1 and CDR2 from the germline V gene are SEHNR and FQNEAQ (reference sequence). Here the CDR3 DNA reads TGTGCCAGCAGCTTACGTACGGGGACCCTCGGCGAGCAGTACTTC. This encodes CASSLRTGTLGEQYF.

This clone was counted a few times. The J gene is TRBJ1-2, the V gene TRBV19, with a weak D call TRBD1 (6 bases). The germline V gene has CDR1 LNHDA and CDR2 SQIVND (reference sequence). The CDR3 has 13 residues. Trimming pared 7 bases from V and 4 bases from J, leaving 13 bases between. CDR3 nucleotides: TGTGCCAGTACTCCGGACAGTGCCTATGGCTACACCTTC. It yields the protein CASTPDSAYGYTF. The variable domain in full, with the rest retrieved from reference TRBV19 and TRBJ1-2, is DGGITQSPKYLFRKEGQNVTLSCEQNLNHDAMYWYRQDPGQGLRLIYYSQIVNDFQKGDIAEGYSVSREKKESFPLTVTSAQKNPTAFYLCASTPDSAYGYTFGSGTRLTVV.

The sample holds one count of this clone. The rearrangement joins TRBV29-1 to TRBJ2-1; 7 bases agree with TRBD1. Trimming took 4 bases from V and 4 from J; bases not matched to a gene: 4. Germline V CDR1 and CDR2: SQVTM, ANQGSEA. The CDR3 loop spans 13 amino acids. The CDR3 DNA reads TGCAGCGTTGCCGGGACAGAGTACAATGAGCAGTTCTTC. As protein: CSVAGTEYNEQFF.

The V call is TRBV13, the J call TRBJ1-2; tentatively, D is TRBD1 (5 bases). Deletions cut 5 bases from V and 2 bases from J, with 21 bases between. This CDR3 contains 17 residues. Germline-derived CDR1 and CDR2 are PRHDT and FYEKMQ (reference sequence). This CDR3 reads CASSPFLGRGINYGYTF. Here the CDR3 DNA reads TGTGCCAGCAGCCCCTTCTTGGGAAGGGGCATAAACTATGGCTACACCTTC.

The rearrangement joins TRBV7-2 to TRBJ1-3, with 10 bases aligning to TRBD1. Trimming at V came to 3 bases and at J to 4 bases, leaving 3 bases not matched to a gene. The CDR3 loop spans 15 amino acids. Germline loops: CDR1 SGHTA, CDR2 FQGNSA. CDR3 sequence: CASSFGTGAGNTIYF. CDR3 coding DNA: TGTGCCAGCAGCTTCGGGACAGGGGCCGGAAACACCATATATTTT. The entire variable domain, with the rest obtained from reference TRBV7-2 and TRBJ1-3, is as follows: GAGVSQSPSNKVTEKGKDVELRCDPISGHTALYWYRQSLGQGLEFLIYFQGNSAPDKSGLPSDRFSAERTGGSVSTLTIQRTQQEDSAVYLCASSFGTGAGNTIYFGEGSWLTVV.

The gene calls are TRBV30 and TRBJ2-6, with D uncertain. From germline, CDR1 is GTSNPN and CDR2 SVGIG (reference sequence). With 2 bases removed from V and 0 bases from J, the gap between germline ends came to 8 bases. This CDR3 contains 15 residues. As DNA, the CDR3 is TGTGCCTGGAGTTTAGAGAGCTCTGGGGCCAACGTCCTGACTTTC. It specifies CAWSLESSGANVLTF.

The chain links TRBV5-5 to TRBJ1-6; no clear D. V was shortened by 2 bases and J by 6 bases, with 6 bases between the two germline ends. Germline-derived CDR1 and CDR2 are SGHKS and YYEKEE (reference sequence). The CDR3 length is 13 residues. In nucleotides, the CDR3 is TGTGCCAGCAGCTTTGGAGTTAATTCACCCCTCCACTTT. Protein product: CASSFGVNSPLHF.

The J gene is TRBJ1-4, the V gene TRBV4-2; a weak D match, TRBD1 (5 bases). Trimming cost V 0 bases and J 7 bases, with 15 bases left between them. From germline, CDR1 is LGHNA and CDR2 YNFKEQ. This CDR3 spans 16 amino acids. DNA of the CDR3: TGTGCCAGCAGCCAAGATAGGGGATATACGACTGAAAAACTGTTTTTT. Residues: CASSQDRGYTTEKLFF.

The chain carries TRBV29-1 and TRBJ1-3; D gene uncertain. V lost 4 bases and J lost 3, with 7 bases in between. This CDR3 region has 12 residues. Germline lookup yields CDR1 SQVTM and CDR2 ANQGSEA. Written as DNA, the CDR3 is TGCAGCGTTGGCAGCGATGGAAACACCATATATTTT. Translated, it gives CSVGSDGNTIYF.

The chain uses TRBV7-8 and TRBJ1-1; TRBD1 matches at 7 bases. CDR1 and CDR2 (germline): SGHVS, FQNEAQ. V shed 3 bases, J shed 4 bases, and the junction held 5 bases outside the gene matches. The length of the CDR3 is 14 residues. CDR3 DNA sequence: TGTGCCAGCAGCTTCTCAGGGGGTCCCACTGAAGCTTTCTTT. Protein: CASSFSGGPTEAFF.

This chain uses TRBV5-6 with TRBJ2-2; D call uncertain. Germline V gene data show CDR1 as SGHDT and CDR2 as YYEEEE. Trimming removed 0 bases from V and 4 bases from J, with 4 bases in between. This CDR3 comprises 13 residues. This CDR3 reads CASSLELTGELFF. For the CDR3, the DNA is TGTGCCAGCAGCTTGGAACTCACCGGGGAGCTGTTTTTT.

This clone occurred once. The CDR3 spells CASSLVTGGGYNEQFF. Written as DNA, the CDR3 is TGTGCCAGCAGCTTAGTTACAGGGGGCGGGTACAATGAGCAGTTCTTC. The chain couples TRBV7-6 to TRBJ2-1; 9 bases agree with TRBD1. Germline V CDR1 and CDR2: SGHVS, FNYEAQ. Losses at the gene ends were 1 base for V and 4 bases for J; bases not matched to a gene: 5. This CDR3 region has 16 residues.

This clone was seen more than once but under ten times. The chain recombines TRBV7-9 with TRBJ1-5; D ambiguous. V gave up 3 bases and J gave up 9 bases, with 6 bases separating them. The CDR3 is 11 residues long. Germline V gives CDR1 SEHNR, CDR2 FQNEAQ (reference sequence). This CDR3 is CASSFDGPQHF. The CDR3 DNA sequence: TGTGCCAGCAGCTTCGATGGGCCCCAGCATTTT.

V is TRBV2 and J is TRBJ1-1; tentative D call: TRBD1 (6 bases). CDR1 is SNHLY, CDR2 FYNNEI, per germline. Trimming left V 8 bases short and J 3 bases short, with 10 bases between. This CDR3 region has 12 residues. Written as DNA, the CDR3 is TGTGCCAGCGTAGAGGGGGACACTGAAGCTTTCTTT. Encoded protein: CASVEGDTEAFF.

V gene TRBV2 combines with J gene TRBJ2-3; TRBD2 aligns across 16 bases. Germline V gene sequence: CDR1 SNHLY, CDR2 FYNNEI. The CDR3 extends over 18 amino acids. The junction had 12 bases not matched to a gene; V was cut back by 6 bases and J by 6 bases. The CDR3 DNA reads TGTGCCAGCAGCCCAAGTTGGGGACTAGCGGGAGGGCCGGATACGCAGTATTTT. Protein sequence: CASSPSWGLAGGPDTQYF. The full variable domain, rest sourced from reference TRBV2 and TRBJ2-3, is EPEVTQTPSHQVTQMGQEVILRCVPISNHLYFYWYRQILGQKVEFLVSFYNNEISEKSEIFDDQFSVERPDGSNFTLKIRSTKLEDSAMYFCASSPSWGLAGGPDTQYFGPGTRLTVL.

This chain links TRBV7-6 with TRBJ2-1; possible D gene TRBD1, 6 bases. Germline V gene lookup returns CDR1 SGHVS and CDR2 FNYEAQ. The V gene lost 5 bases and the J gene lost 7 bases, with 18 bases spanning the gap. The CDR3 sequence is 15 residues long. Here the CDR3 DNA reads TGTGCCAGCAGCCCAACAGGGCTCGGGGTAAATGAGCAGTTCTTC. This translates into CASSPTGLGVNEQFF.

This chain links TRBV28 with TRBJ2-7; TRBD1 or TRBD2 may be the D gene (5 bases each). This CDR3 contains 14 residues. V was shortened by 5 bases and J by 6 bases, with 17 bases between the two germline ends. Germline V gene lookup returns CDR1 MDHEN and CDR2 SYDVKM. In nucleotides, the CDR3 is TGTGCCAGCAGTCCGCCGGGACGGATCTTCGAGCAGTACTTC. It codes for CASSPPGRIFEQYF. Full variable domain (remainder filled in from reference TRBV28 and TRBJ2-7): DVKVTQSSRYLVKRTGEKVFLECVQDMDHENMFWYRQDPGLGLRLIYFSYDVKMKEKGDIPEGYSVSREKKERFSLILESASTNQTSMYLCASSPPGRIFEQYFGPGTRLTVT.

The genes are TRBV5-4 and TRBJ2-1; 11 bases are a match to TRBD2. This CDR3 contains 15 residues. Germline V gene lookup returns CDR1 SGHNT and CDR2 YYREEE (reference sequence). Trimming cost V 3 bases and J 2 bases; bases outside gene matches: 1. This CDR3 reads CASSSGLAAYNEQFF. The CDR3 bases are TGTGCCAGCAGCTCGGGACTAGCGGCCTACAATGAGCAGTTCTTC.